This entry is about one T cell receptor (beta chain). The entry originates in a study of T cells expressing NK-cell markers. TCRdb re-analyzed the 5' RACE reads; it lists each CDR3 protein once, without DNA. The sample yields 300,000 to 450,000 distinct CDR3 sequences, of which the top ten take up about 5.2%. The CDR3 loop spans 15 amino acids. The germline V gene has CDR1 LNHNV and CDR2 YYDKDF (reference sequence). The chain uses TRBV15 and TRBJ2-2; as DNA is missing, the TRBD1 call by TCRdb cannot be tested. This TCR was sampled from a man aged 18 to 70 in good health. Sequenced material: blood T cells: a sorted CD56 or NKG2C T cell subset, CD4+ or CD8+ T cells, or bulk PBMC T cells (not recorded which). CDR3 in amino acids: CATRGQGAMGGELFF.